These 12 T cell receptor beta chains share one sample of origin, sequenced in a study of blood T cells in healthy people across ages. It was with a sample-barcoded 5' primer and a J-beta primer mix that a second PCR of about 6 to 11 cycles was run. TCRdb reprocessed the 5' RACE reads with MiXCR, giving one entry per CDR3 protein. The sample has roughly 700,000 distinct CDR3 sequences; about 30% are singletons. Material for sequencing was blood. The receptor set was obtained from a woman over 75 in good health.

This clonotype was seen repeatedly, ten times or more. This chain links TRBV7-2 with TRBJ2-5; TRBD2 matches at 13 bases. CDR1 is SGHTA and CDR2 is FQGNSA in the germline V gene. Germline trimming cut 6 bases from V and 5 bases from J; bases unmatched to any gene: 9. CDR3 size: 16 residues. This CDR3 is CASRSTSGGVRETQYF. Here the CDR3 DNA reads TGTGCCAGCAGATCAACTAGCGGGGGGGTACGGGAGACCCAGTACTTC. Variable domain in full (rest from reference TRBV7-2 and TRBJ2-5): GAGVSQSPSNKVTEKGKDVELRCDPISGHTALYWYRQSLGQGLEFLIYFQGNSAPDKSGLPSDRFSAERTGGSVSTLTIQRTQQEDSAVYLCASRSTSGGVRETQYFGPGTRLLVL.

This clonotype appeared once. Given a much more abundant clone one base away, this may be a read error. This rearrangement joins TRBV5-6 to TRBJ2-6, with 9 bases aligning to TRBD1. Trimming took 3 bases from V and 2 from J; bases not matched to a gene: 6. CDR3 length equals 17 residues. CDR1 is SGHDT, CDR2 YYEEEE, per germline. The CDR3 bases are TGTGCCAGCAGCTCCCGGGACAGGGATGCTGGGGCCAACGTCCTGACTTTC. Translating gives CASSSRDRDAGANVLTF.

The chain recombines TRBV7-2 with TRBJ1-2; D remains ambiguous. CDR1 is SGHTA and CDR2 is FQGNSA in the germline V gene. There are 13 residues in the CDR3. V lost 3 bases and J 2 bases, leaving 7 bases between the germline ends. The CDR3: CASSFTVNYGYTF. CDR3 nucleotides: TGTGCCAGCAGCTTTACAGTAAACTATGGCTACACCTTC.

Concerning this clonotype itself: This may arise from a read error, as a much more abundant clone is one base away. The chain links TRBV12-3 or TRBV12-4 to TRBJ2-7; D is uncertain. With 3 bases removed from V and 7 bases from J, the gap between germline ends came to 10 bases. This CDR3 has 12 amino acids. This chain's CDR3 is CASSFEEPEQYF. Written as DNA, the CDR3 is TGTGCCAGCAGTTTTGAGGAGCCGGAGCAGTACTTC.

The table lists this clonotype with a few counts. The rearrangement links TRBV19 to TRBJ2-1; 13 nucleotides agree with TRBD2. The CDR3 totals 18 residues. Germline trimming cut 6 bases from V and 3 bases from J; bases unmatched to any gene: 11. The germline V gene encodes CDR1 LNHDA and CDR2 SQIVND (reference sequence). The CDR3 protein is CASSLTSGGARNYNEQFF. DNA for the CDR3: TGTGCCAGTAGCCTCACTAGCGGGGGGGCTCGCAACTACAATGAGCAGTTCTTC.

This clonotype has ten or more counts. A read error is possible here, since a much larger clone lies one base away. The chain is built from TRBV29-1 and TRBJ2-6; D is perhaps TRBD1 (6 bases). CDR1 and CDR2 from the germline V gene are SQVTM and ANQGSEA. The CDR3 loop spans 16 amino acids. The CDR3 region has the DNA TGCAGCGTCTTCCGGGACACGGATTCTGGGGCCAACGTCCGGACTTTC. Amino acids: CSVFRDTDSGANVRTF.

The chain is built from TRBV27 and TRBJ2-1; the D gene is possibly TRBD1 (5 bases). Per germline, CDR1 MNHEY and CDR2 SMNVEV (reference sequence). V dropped 3 bases and J dropped 8 bases, with 11 bases sitting between them. This CDR3 contains 13 residues. The CDR3 bases are TGTGCCAGCAGTTTTTCTGGGGCCTATGAGCAGTTCTTC. Translated: CASSFSGAYEQFF.

This clonotype was found many times. The chain links TRBV29-1 to TRBJ2-5; 9 nucleotides agree with TRBD1. Germline V lookup: CDR1 SQVTM, CDR2 ANQGSEA. The CDR3 has 17 amino acids. V lost 4 bases and J lost 4; bases outside the gene matches: 16. CDR3 residues: CSVVLLPGQGGVETQYF. The CDR3, as DNA: TGCAGCGTTGTCTTACTCCCGGGACAGGGAGGAGTAGAGACCCAGTACTTC. The variable domain in full, completed from reference TRBV29-1 and TRBJ2-5, reads SAVISQKPSRDICQRGTSLTIQCQVDSQVTMMFWYRQQPGQSLTLIATANQGSEATYESGFVIDKFPISRPNLTFSTLTVSNMSPEDSSIYLCSVVLLPGQGGVETQYFGPGTRLLVL.

The chain uses TRBV30 and TRBJ1-1; D may be TRBD1 (6 bases). CDR1 GTSNPN and CDR2 SVGIG come from the germline V gene (reference sequence). CDR3 length: 13 amino acids. V lost 6 bases, J lost 0 bases, and 11 bases lay in between. CDR3 region: CACHGTLNTEAFF. The CDR3 DNA reads as TGTGCCTGCCACGGGACATTGAACACTGAAGCTTTCTTT.

This clonotype was counted a few times. V usage is TRBV12-3 or TRBV12-4 and J usage is TRBJ2-1, with 12 nucleotides matching TRBD2. CDR3 length: 16 residues. V shed 2 bases and J 8 bases; nucleotides not matched to a gene: 7. The CDR3 bases are TGTGCCAGCAGTTTACAGTCTAGCGGGAGGGGTGATGAGCAGTTCTTC. It yields the protein CASSLQSSGRGDEQFF.

The chain recombines TRBV20-1 with TRBJ2-2; possible D gene TRBD1, 6 bases. Looked up from germline, CDR1 is DFQATT and CDR2 is SNEGSKA (reference sequence). Trimming removed 6 bases at V and 0 bases at J, with 14 bases between. The CDR3 has 15 residues. The CDR3, as DNA: TGCAGTGCCCCGGTGGGGGCAGCGAACACCGGGGAGCTGTTTTTT. As protein: CSAPVGAANTGELFF.

This sequence joins TRBV5-1 and TRBJ2-7; 12 bases line up with TRBD1. Per the germline V gene, CDR1 is SGHRS and CDR2 is YFSETQ. The CDR3 is 16 residues long. J gave up 9 bases and V 4 bases, and 14 bases lay outside the gene matches. CDR3 amino acids: CASSLSGTGGSLGQYF. The CDR3 DNA follows: TGCGCCAGCAGCCTATCCGGGACAGGGGGCTCTCTAGGGCAGTACTTC.